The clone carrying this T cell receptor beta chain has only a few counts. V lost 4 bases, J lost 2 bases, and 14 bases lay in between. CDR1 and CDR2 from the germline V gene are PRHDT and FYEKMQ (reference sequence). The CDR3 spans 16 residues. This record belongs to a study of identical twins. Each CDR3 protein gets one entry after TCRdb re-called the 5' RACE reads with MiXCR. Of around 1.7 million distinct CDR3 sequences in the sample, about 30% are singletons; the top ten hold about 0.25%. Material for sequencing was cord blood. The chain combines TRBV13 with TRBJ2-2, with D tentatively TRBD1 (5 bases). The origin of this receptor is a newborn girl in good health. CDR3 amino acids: CASSSLMTANTGELFF. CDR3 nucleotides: TGTGCCAGCAGCTCCCTTATGACAGCCAACACCGGGGAGCTGTTTTTT.